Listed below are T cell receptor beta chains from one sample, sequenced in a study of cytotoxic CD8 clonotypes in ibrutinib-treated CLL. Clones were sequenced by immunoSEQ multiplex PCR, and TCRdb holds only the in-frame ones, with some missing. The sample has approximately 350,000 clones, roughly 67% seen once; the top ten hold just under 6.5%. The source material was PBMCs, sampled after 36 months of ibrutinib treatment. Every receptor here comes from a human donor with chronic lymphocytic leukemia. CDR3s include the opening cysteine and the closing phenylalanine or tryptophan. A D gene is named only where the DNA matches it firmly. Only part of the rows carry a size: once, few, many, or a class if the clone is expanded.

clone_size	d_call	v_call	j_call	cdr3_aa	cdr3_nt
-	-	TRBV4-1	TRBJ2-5	CASSPQEKETQYF	TGCGCCAGCAGCCCACAGGAGAAAGAGACCCAGTACTTC
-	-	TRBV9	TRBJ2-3	CASSVVTDTQYF	TGTGCCAGCAGCGTAGTCACAGATACGCAGTATTTT
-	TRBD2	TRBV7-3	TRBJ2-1	CASSLVAGGKRELFYNEQFF	TGTGCCAGCAGCTTAGTAGCGGGGGGTAAGCGGGAGCTTTTCTACAATGAGCAGTTCTTC
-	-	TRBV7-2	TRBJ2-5	CASSATSGETQYF	TGTGCCAGCAGCGCCACGTCGGGAGAGACCCAGTACTTC
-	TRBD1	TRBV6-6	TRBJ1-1	CASSPTGGRTEAFF	TGTGCCAGCAGTCCAACAGGGGGCCGAACTGAAGCTTTCTTT
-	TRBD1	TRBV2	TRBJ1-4	CASRRTGTVNEKLFF	TGTGCCAGCAGACGAACCGGGACAGTTAATGAAAAACTGTTTTTT
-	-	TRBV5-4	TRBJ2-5	CASSPTAETQYF	TGTGCCAGCAGCCCCACCGCGGAGACCCAGTACTTC
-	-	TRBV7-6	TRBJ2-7	CASSLIPGESYEQYF	TGTGCCAGCAGCTTAATCCCAGGGGAATCCTACGAGCAGTACTTC
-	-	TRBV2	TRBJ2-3	CARYRENTDTQYF	TGTGCCAGATACAGGGAAAACACAGATACGCAGTATTTT
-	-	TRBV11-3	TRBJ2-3	CASSWTVTDTQYF	TGTGCCAGCAGCTGGACTGTCACAGATACGCAGTATTTT
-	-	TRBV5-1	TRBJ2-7	CARTRPGHSYEQYF	TGCGCCAGAACCAGACCGGGACACTCCTACGAGCAGTACTTC
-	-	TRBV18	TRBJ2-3	CASSEVRAPTQYF	TGTGCCAGCTCAGAAGTTAGGGCGCCTACGCAGTATTTT
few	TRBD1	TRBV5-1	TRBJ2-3	CASSLASGGVGDTQYF	TGCGCCAGCAGCTTGGCGTCAGGGGGCGTTGGGGATACGCAGTATTTT
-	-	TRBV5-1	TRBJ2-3	CASSLGWTLTDTQYF	TGCGCCAGCAGCTTGGGCTGGACCCTCACAGATACGCAGTATTTT
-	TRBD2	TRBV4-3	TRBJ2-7	CASSQGASGTYEQYF	TGCGCCAGCAGCCAAGGAGCTAGCGGAACCTACGAGCAGTACTTC
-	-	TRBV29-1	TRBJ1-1	CSVEPWGDLNTEAFF	TGCAGCGTTGAACCGTGGGGGGACCTGAACACTGAAGCTTTCTTT
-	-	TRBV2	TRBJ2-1	CASSELRPGNEQFF	TGTGCCAGCAGTGAACTCCGGCCTGGGAATGAGCAGTTCTTC
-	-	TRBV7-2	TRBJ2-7	CASSIALQAYEQYF	TGTGCCAGCAGCATTGCTTTGCAAGCGTACGAGCAGTACTTC
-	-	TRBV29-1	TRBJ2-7	CSVAGTRRDYEQYF	TGCAGCGTGGCCGGGACCCGGAGGGACTACGAGCAGTACTTC
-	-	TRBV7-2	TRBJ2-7	CASSTKARAEQYF	TGTGCCAGCAGCACGAAAGCGAGGGCCGAGCAGTACTTC
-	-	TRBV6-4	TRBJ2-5	CASRVGETQYF	TGTGCCAGCAGGGTAGGAGAGACCCAGTACTTC
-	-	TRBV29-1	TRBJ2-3	CSVEGGAKTDTQYF	TGCAGCGTTGAAGGGGGGGCGAAAACAGATACGCAGTATTTT
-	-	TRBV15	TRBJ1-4	CATSRGRGPANEKLFF	TGTGCCACCAGCAGAGGTCGGGGGCCAGCTAATGAAAAACTGTTTTTT
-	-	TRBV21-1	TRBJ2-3	CASSERLTGNGTDTQYF	TGTGCCAGCAGCGAACGGCTTACCGGAAACGGCACAGATACGCAGTATTTT
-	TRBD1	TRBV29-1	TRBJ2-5	CSVGAQGLGEETQYF	TGCAGCGTTGGGGCACAGGGGCTGGGGGAAGAGACCCAGTACTTC
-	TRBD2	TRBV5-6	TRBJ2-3	CASSLYGGGAPNTQYF	TGTGCCAGCAGCTTGTATGGCGGGGGGGCTCCGAATACGCAGTATTTT
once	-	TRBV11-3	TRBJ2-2	CASSPWSGELFF	TGTGCCAGCAGCCCGTGGAGCGGGGAGCTGTTTTTT
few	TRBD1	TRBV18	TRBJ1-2	CASSPLGQGVYGYTF	TGTGCCAGCTCACCTTTGGGACAGGGGGTCTATGGCTACACCTTC
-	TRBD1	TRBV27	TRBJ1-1	CASSYRGLSTEAFF	TGTGCCAGCAGCTACAGGGGATTGAGTACTGAAGCTTTCTTT
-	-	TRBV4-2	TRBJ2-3	CASSQAPIGGTDTQYF	TGTGCCAGCAGCCAAGCTCCTATAGGGGGTACAGATACGCAGTATTTT
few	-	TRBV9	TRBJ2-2	CASSGGLNTGELFF	TGTGCCAGCTCAGGGGGGTTGAACACCGGGGAGCTGTTTTTT
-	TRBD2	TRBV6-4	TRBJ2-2	CASSTSGRALRTGELFF	TGTGCCAGCAGTACTAGCGGGAGGGCCCTCCGCACCGGGGAGCTGTTTTTT
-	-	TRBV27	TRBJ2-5	CASSSRGRVGETQYF	TGTGCCAGCAGCTCCAGGGGGAGGGTTGGGGAGACCCAGTACTTC